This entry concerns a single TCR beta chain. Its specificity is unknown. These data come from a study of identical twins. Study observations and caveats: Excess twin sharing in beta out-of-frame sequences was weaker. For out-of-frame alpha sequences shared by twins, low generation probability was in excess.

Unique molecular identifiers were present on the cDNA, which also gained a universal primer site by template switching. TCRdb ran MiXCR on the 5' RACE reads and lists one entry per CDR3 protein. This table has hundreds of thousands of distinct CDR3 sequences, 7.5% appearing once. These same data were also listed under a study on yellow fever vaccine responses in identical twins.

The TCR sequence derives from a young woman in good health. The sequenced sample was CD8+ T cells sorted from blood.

The CDR3 sequence is CASSLVGGSHEQYF. The CDR3 DNA reads TGTGCCAGCAGCTTAGTCGGAGGGTCCCACGAGCAGTACTTC. The chain recombines TRBV7-9 with TRBJ2-7; weak D call: TRBD2 (6 bases). Trimming cost V 1 base and J 5 bases, with 12 bases left between them. Germline CDR1 is SEHNR and CDR2 is FQNEAQ (reference sequence). This CDR3 has 14 residues.